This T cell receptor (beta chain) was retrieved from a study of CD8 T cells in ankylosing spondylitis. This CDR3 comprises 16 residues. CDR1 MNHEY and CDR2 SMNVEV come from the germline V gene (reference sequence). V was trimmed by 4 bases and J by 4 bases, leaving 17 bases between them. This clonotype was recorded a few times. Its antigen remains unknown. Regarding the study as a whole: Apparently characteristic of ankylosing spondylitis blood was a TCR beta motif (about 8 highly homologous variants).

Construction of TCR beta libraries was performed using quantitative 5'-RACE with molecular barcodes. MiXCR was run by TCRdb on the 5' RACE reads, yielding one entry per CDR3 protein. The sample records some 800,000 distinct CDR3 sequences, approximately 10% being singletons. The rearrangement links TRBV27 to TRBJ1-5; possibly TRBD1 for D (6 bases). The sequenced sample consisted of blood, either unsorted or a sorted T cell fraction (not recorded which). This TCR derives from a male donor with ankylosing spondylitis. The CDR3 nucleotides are TGTGCCAGCAGTTCAGGGGTCGCTGCAAGGAATCAGCCCCAGCATTTT. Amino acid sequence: CASSSGVAARNQPQHF.